This T cell receptor beta chain is drawn from a study of shared clonotypes between healthy human individuals. Note on this clone: Other DNA sequences in this specimen translate into the identical CDR3.

V was trimmed by 0 bases and J by 3 bases, leaving 4 bases between them. Per germline, CDR1 SGHNT and CDR2 YENEEA. The CDR3 length is 13 residues. The table came from immunoSEQ multiplex PCR; TCRdb's copy has only in-frame clones and leaves some out. In the table there are around 1.5 million clones, about 98% of which are singletons. This TCR was sampled from a man aged 30-40 years in good health. The rearrangement joins TRBV11-3 to TRBJ2-3, with unresolved D. Sequencing was done on a sample of naive CD4+ T cells sorted from blood. Subset described: CD45RA+ positively selected. CDR3 residues: CASSLDGTDTQYF. In nucleotides, the CDR3 is TGTGCCAGCAGCTTAGATGGGACAGATACGCAGTATTTT.